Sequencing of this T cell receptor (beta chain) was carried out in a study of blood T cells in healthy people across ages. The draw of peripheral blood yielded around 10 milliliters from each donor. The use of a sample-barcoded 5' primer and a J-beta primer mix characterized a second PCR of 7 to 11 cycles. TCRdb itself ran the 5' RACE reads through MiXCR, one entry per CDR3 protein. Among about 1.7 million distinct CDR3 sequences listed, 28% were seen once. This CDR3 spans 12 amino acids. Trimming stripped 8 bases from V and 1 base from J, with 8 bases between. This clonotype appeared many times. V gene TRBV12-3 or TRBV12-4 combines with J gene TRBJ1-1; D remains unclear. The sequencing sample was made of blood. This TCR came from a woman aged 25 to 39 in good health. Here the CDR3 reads CASGYGNTEAFF. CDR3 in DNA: TGTGCCAGCGGCTATGGGAACACTGAAGCTTTCTTT.